Reported below is one T cell receptor (beta chain). The clone's antigen remains unknown. The cohort comprised 710 or so healthy bone marrow donors. At the time of sampling, all cohort members were nominally healthy, though unrecorded immune exposures were likely present. The donor was CMV seronegative and belonged to the group of 352 seronegative cohort members. A peripheral blood sample was provided by each donor, and peripheral blood mononuclear cells were used for TCR beta sequencing. The Qiagen DNeasy Blood Extraction Kit was used to extract genomic DNA from the blood cell samples. Libraries were made using the immunoSEQ multiplex PCR assay. For the multiplex PCR, a mixture combining 60 forward primers for TCR Vbeta segments and 13 reverse primers for TCR Jbeta segments was used. The CDR3 region of rearranged TCR beta genes was amplified from genomic DNA by a multiplex PCR assay. On the Illumina HiSeq System, the amplified TCR beta libraries were sequenced as 87-base-pair reads. For the original study's pipeline: A later analysis counted 65 million to 90 million unique TCR beta chains across the 690 or so repertoires, and approximately 11 million of these chains were shared by at least two donors. A nearest-neighbor algorithm error-corrected the raw reads and collapsed the reads into unique sequences, merging closely related sequences to remove PCR and sequencing errors. V, D and J gene segments were assigned by aligning CDR3 sequences to IMGT reference sequences. For a sequence to be retained, a match of at least six nucleotides to both a V gene segment and a J gene segment was required. A rearrangement was called productive if the CDR3 had no stop codons and remained in frame with V and J, and every other rearrangement was called non-productive. CDR3 was defined according to IMGT convention as the region running from the second conserved V-encoded cysteine to the conserved J-encoded phenylalanine. In an earlier analysis of around 600 of the donors, sequences lacking an unambiguous match to a single V gene segment were excluded. An earlier analysis of over 450 of the donors classified V segments as functional when productive rearrangements were above 56.7% and as segregating when the standard deviation between donors was above 5%. A statistical classification framework was built for diagnosing cytomegalovirus status from the catalog of TCR beta chain sequences. In a later analysis, V and J genes were assigned by comparing TCR nucleotide sequences against IMGT/GENE-DB human TR gene sequences. Using the TCRdist pipeline, a later analysis assigned CDR3 sequences along with most-parsimonious VDJ recombination scenarios. In a later analysis, each TCR beta chain was defined by its CDR3 amino acid sequence together with its V-gene family, and reads lacking a unique V-gene family were excluded. As a way to deal with suspected cross-contamination and a sequencing artifact, a later analysis dropped 450 to 700 nucleotide sequences that were highly shared and had low generation probability. In a later analysis, a clonal expansion index was calculated for each public chain from normalized within-repertoire ranks of inferred template counts. In a later analysis, generation probabilities were computed with a VDJ recombination model fitted to out-of-frame rearrangements, and the resulting probabilities were checked against IGoR. In a later analysis, hypergeometric tests were used to score TCR-TCR, TCR-HLA and TCR-CMV co-occurrence, with a repertoire-size bias correction applied to TCR pairs. A later analysis estimated false discovery rates by permuting HLA or CMV assignments 20 times. In a later analysis, co-occurring TCRs were grouped using DBSCAN, and TCRdist sequence similarity was added for clustering within HLA-allele-positive subsets. Repertoires with fewer than 30,000 or more than 120,000 public chains were left out of co-occurrence clustering, as were about 5 repertoires with anomalous nucleotide sharing. TCRdb retrieved this table from immuneACCESS and kept in-frame rearrangements only. Not all clones are present; in checked studies, unresolved V genes account for under half, and no reason is known for the remainder. V and J calls and clone size follow that table, whereas D and trimming were derived from the DNA. This sample's table lists 80,000 or so clones. Jointly, the top ten make up about 1% of the sample.

The junction carries 26 bases between V and J, which are trimmed by 3 bases and 3 bases respectively. The CDR3 holds 18 amino acids from the cysteine to the phenylalanine. Just CDR3 DNA is preserved here, 54 bases in frame from base 1. CDR1 GTSNPN and CDR2 SVGIG are derived from the germline V gene (reference sequence). These data are taken from a study of cytomegalovirus exposure and HLA in healthy donors (dated by TCRdb to the late 2010s). Looking at the study overall: An earlier analysis of approximately 640 of the donors reported approximately 300 Gb of sequence data and some 120 million unique TCR beta sequences from approximately 180 million T cells. Because of strong linkage in the cohort, roughly five DR-DQ haplotypes were treated as single units for association and clustering. Rather than drawing on any new phenotypic data, the later analysis identified candidate immune exposures from TCR beta sequences and the way those sequences occurred across donors. Every discovery cohort repertoire had been produced on one sequencing platform. In a later genetic analysis, genome-wide SNP genotypes for about three fifths of the roughly 670 donors were used, and that subset was treated as a discovery cohort. A later analysis re-examined previously published TCR beta repertoires from over 500 donors and added high-resolution HLA genotyping to investigate patterns of TCR occurrence. Of the 350 to 400 genotyped donors, 65% to 90% fell in the genetic ancestry cluster associated with self-reported Caucasian donors. The study aimed to test whether cataloging public T cell receptors could reveal signatures of past pathogen exposure. In an earlier analysis of roughly 600 of the donors, high-throughput TCR beta sequencing was used to judge whether each TCR beta V gene segment behaved as functional or pseudogenic. Donor age, sex, ethnicity and CMV serostatus were collected together with the repertoire data. The study combined high-throughput TCR immunosequencing, statistical association of individual TCRs with disease status, and machine learning to predict cytomegalovirus infection status. An early release covering 500 to 750 HLA-typed donors comprised 300 to 350 gigabases of sequencing data and approximately 80 million unique TCR sequences. HLA typing covered class I and class II loci at four-digit resolution. A separate validation cohort of approximately 130 different subjects was used in addition to the 666-subject first cohort. Typing coverage differed by locus: A, B, C, DRB1 and DQB1 were typed in roughly 620-630 donors, DQA1 in roughly 510, DPA1 in approximately 610, and DPB1 in just under 490. The study profiled the T cell repertoires of about 720 subjects by immunosequencing and related them to cytomegalovirus serostatus. Among about 370 genotyped donors of the cohort, an average of approximately 220,000 unique TCR beta nucleotide sequences was sequenced per donor, of which about 18% were non-productive. Beyond this particular receptor, the publication reports: It was suggested by the authors that the approach could potentially be generalized to other disease states and immunological phenotypes. Across donors, most TCR sequences were observed very rarely, whereas some public TCRs were present in many individuals. A cluster of highly shared sequence variants was judged likely to be a technical artifact of the sequencing pipeline. A further reported finding was that TCR beta sequences accurately predicted the HLA-A and HLA-B alleles for most subjects in the first cohort. Roughly uniform sequencing depth across donors was assumed in presence/absence analyses, although this assumption may not hold. In a later analysis, several top co-occurrence clusters were reported to appear linked to parvovirus B19, influenza, CMV and Epstein-Barr virus. When HLA alleles, especially DR and DQ, strongly co-occurred, TCR associations were difficult to assign to individual alleles. Because HLA typing was unavailable for some donors at each locus, only the typed subset was used in association tests. Only TCR beta chains were sequenced in this cohort, and the absence of alpha or paired-chain data limited detectable features. An earlier analysis of approximately 540 of the donors showed that most TCR beta V segments appeared in productive rearrangements either about 90% or about 30% of the time, which broadly matched IMGT annotations. According to a later analysis, TCR association rates differed among HLA loci, with DRB1 alleles showing the most associated TCRs and HLA-C alleles showing the fewest. The earlier analysis of around 600 of the donors excluded fewer than 20 rarely observed V segments, including chromosome 9 orphons, because counts were too low. A later analysis found that HLA-associated TCR beta chains were more clonally expanded and had lower generation probabilities than equally common non-associated chains. Specific HLA alleles were associated with 16,951 TCR beta sequences at a false discovery rate of 0.05 in a later analysis. In a later analysis, most CMV-associated TCR beta chains were found to appear HLA-restricted, with HLA associations seemingly driven largely by CMV exposure. Correlated functional status among segregating V segments might be attributable to linkage disequilibrium, but an unknown experimental factor could not be ruled out. V-gene and J-gene trimming of TCR beta chains was associated with a missense DCLRE1C variant in a later genetic analysis, and the association was replicated in an independent cohort. A few of the identified cytomegalovirus-associated TCR beta chains were confirmed in vitro to be specific for cytomegalovirus antigens. In a later genetic analysis, fewer N-insertions in productive TCRs were reported among donors in an Asian-associated ancestry cluster than the roughly 700-donor mean. For the cohort, immune exposure information was limited to CMV serostatus. Some IMGT-functional V segments, including TRBV6-2 and TRBV6-3, could not be distinguished by the 87-base-pair reads and were therefore excluded. In the study, approximately 160 TCR beta chains were listed as associated with cytomegalovirus. Cytomegalovirus status was reported to be diagnosed by the classifier with high specificity and sensitivity in both the original and validation cohorts.

This sequence uses TRBV30 and TRBJ1-1; the D gene lacks a confident call. Specimen: PBMCs. The source of this sequence is a young woman in good health and CMV-seronegative. The CDR3 is CAWSVSPFFGNSDTEAFF. The DNA reads TGTGCCTGGAGCGTAAGCCCGTTCTTCGGGAACAGTGACACTGAAGCTTTCTTT.